The 12 T cell receptor beta chains presented below share a single source sample, sequenced in a study of CD8 T cells in Susac syndrome. Random hexamers were used to reverse transcribe roughly 0.45 to 1 ug of RNA. TCRdb re-called the immunoSEQ multiplex PCR reads through MiXCR, storing one row per CDR3 protein. The profile shows 140,000 or so distinct CDR3 sequences, less than 95% of them singletons. The sample taken for sequencing was CD4+ T cells from PBMCs. The receptors shown here come from a human donor in good health.

The V gene is TRBV2, the J gene TRBJ2-1, with 14 positions matching TRBD2. The CDR3 sequence is 17 residues long. From germline, CDR1 is SNHLY and CDR2 FYNNEI. V was clipped by 7 bases and J by 4 bases; unmatched bases: 9. The CDR3 here is CASIRLAGGPRYNEQFF. The DNA for the CDR3 is TGTGCCAGCATTCGACTAGCGGGAGGGCCCAGGTACAATGAGCAGTTCTTC.

The V call is TRBV11-2, the J call TRBJ2-1, with TRBD2 matching 9 bases. The V gene end was trimmed by 3 bases and the J gene end by 8 bases; junction bases not matched to a gene: 26. Germline lookup yields CDR1 SGHAT and CDR2 FQNNGV. The CDR3 runs to 21 residues. CDR3 nucleotide sequence: TGTGCCAGCAGCTTCCCAACCTCGGGGGGTCAGACTAGCGGAACGAGGGATGAGCAGTTCTTC. Protein product: CASSFPTSGGQTSGTRDEQFF. The full variable domain, its missing parts supplied by reference TRBV11-2 and TRBJ2-1, is EAGVAQSPRYKIIEKRQSVAFWCNPISGHATLYWYQQILGQGPKLLIQFQNNGVVDDSQLPKDRFSAERLKGVDSTLKIQPAKLEDSAVYLCASSFPTSGGQTSGTRDEQFFGPGTRLTVL.

This clonotype was seen once. The chain joins TRBV15 to TRBJ2-3, with unresolved D. The CDR3 is 14 residues long. Deletions cut 6 bases from V and 4 bases from J, with 14 bases between. The V gene's germline CDR1 is LNHNV and CDR2 YYDKDF (reference sequence). The CDR3 sequence is CATRDARRADTQYF. The CDR3 nucleotides read TGTGCCACCAGGGATGCCCGTAGAGCAGATACGCAGTATTTT.

V usage is TRBV5-4 and J usage is TRBJ2-3, with 13 bases matching TRBD2. The CDR3 length is 19 residues. V gave up 0 bases and J gave up 1 base; unmatched junction bases: 8. Per the germline V gene, CDR1 is SGHNT and CDR2 is YYREEE (reference sequence). This chain's CDR3 is CASSLASLAGGPGTDTQYF. CDR3 DNA: TGTGCCAGCAGCTTGGCATCACTAGCGGGAGGGCCGGGCACAGATACGCAGTATTTT.

The rearrangement uses TRBV29-1 and TRBJ1-2, with D perhaps matching TRBD1 (5 bases). The CDR3 spans 12 residues. The germline gives CDR1 SQVTM, CDR2 ANQGSEA. The V gene lost 1 base and the J gene lost 3 bases, with 6 bases spanning the gap. The CDR3 sequence: CSVEAGHYGYTF. The CDR3 DNA sequence: TGCAGCGTTGAAGCGGGACACTATGGCTACACCTTC.

This chain uses TRBV5-1 with TRBJ2-7; D unresolved. Trimming left V 5 bases short and J 7 bases short, with 10 bases between. Germline CDR1 is SGHRS and CDR2 is YFSETQ. This CDR3 has 11 residues. The CDR3 loop is CASRETQEQYF. The CDR3 nucleotides are TGCGCCAGCAGGGAGACGCAGGAGCAGTACTTC.

The V and J genes are TRBV10-3 and TRBJ2-3, with 10 bases fitting TRBD2. The CDR3 extends over 15 amino acids. Germline V gives CDR1 ENHRY, CDR2 SYGVKD. Trimming took 7 bases from V and 7 from J; bases not matched to a gene: 11. This CDR3 is CAIKPSGRAGNTQYF. The DNA for the CDR3 is TGTGCCATCAAACCCAGCGGGAGGGCCGGAAATACGCAGTATTTT.

Worth noting for this clonotype: The junction and the germline gene differ at one end; a read error may be behind it. The chain carries TRBV9 and TRBJ1-5; tentative D call: TRBD1 (5 bases). This CDR3 has 14 amino acids. In germline, CDR1 is SGDLS, CDR2 YYNGEE. The CDR3 here is CASSGGYSDQPQHF. Here the CDR3 DNA reads TGTGCCAGCAGCGGGGGGTATAGCGATCAGCCCCAGCATTTT.

This chain's CDR3 is CASSFAAGVQYEQYF. CDR3 bases: TGTGCCAGCAGCTTTGCAGCGGGAGTACAATACGAGCAGTACTTC. The V call is TRBV7-3, the J call TRBJ2-7, with TRBD2 matching over 8 bases. CDR3 length: 15 amino acids. The trim removed 3 bases at V and 4 bases at J, leaving 8 bases unmatched. Germline V gene sequence: CDR1 SGHTA, CDR2 FQGTGA.

The chain uses TRBV6-6 and TRBJ1-1, with 8 bases identical to TRBD1. After removal of 6 bases from V and 3 bases from J, the junction contained 9 bases not matched to a gene. The CDR3 has 15 residues. Per germline, CDR1 MNHNY and CDR2 SVGAGI (reference sequence). The CDR3 DNA sequence: TGTGCCAGCAGACCAACCGGACAGGGCCACACTGAAGCTTTCTTT. Its protein is CASRPTGQGHTEAFF.

This clonotype is a singleton in its sample. The V call is TRBV4-2, the J call TRBJ1-2, with 8 bases aligning to TRBD1. The CDR3 contains 15 residues. V was pared by 2 bases and J by 0 bases, with 2 bases of the junction left unmatched. The germline CDR1 and CDR2 sequences are LGHNA and YNFKEQ. The CDR3 region is CASSQRDRTNYGYTF. CDR3 bases: TGTGCCAGCAGCCAAAGGGACAGGACTAACTATGGCTACACCTTC.

The V call is TRBV13, the J call TRBJ2-3, with D maybe TRBD1 (5 bases). The CDR3 extends over 16 amino acids. Germline V gene data show CDR1 as PRHDT and CDR2 as FYEKMQ (reference sequence). The V end was cut by 10 bases, the J end by 3 bases, with 23 bases between. The CDR3 is CATNELGELMTDTQYF. The CDR3 DNA reads TGTGCCACCAATGAGCTAGGGGAACTTATGACAGATACGCAGTATTTT.